The 18 T cell receptor beta chains given below trace back to one sample, sequenced in a study of blood T cell repertoires in COVID-19. Profiling relied on immunoSEQ multiplex PCR, and the TCRdb table lists in-frame clones only, not all of them. This table holds 380,000 or so clones, around 87% found once. The sample consisted of PBMCs or T cells enriched from blood (not recorded which). All receptors come from a man aged 30 to 39 who had recovered from COVID-19.

This chain uses TRBV7-9 with TRBJ2-2; D is unclear. The CDR3 totals 15 residues. From germline, CDR1 is SEHNR and CDR2 FQNEAQ (reference sequence). The germline V and J ends were trimmed by 5 bases and 5 bases, with 15 bases remaining between them. The CDR3 protein is CASSPSPGWTGELFF. For the CDR3, the DNA is TGTGCCAGCAGCCCCTCCCCGGGTTGGACCGGGGAGCTGTTTTTT.

This rearrangement joins TRBV10-3 to TRBJ2-2; D is ambiguous. Germline V lookup: CDR1 ENHRY, CDR2 SYGVKD. This CDR3 has 12 amino acids. With 8 bases removed from V and 4 bases from J, the gap between germline ends came to 8 bases. This CDR3 is CAISGATGELFF. CDR3 sequence (DNA): TGTGCCATCTCCGGTGCCACCGGGGAGCTGTTTTTT.

The chain links TRBV27 to TRBJ2-7, with 8 bases identical to TRBD1. CDR3 size: 16 residues. Losses at the gene ends were 4 bases for V and 1 base for J; bases not matched to a gene: 9. Germline lookup yields CDR1 MNHEY and CDR2 SMNVEV (reference sequence). This CDR3 reads CASSSLDRALSYEQYF. CDR3 DNA: TGTGCCAGCAGTTCCTTGGACAGGGCGCTTTCCTACGAGCAGTACTTC.

The V and J genes are TRBV11-2 and TRBJ1-2; D may be TRBD1 (6 bases). Trimming took off 7 bases at V and 4 bases at J, with 16 bases between the two ends. Germline CDR1 and CDR2: SGHAT and FQNNGV. The length of the CDR3 is 14 residues. CDR3 DNA sequence: TGTGCCAGCAAAAATAACAGGGAACTCTATGGCTACACCTTC. Amino acid sequence: CASKNNRELYGYTF.

The sample holds one count of this clone. The V and J genes are TRBV6-1 and TRBJ2-7, with 8 bases fitting TRBD2. The CDR3 runs to 15 residues. Germline V lookup: CDR1 MNHNS, CDR2 SASEGT. Trimming cost V 2 bases and J 0 bases; bases outside gene matches: 3. In DNA, the CDR3 is TGTGCCAGCAGTGAAAAGGCGGGGGGCTCCTACGAGCAGTACTTC. This codes for CASSEKAGGSYEQYF.

The J gene is TRBJ2-3, the V gene TRBV5-3; 9 positions match TRBD1. TRBV5-3 is designated an ORF whose function remains uncertain. V lost 1 base and J lost 2; bases outside the gene matches: 2. This CDR3 is built from 15 residues. The CDR3, as DNA: TGTGCCAGAAGCTTGTACAGGGGGCTCACAGATACGCAGTATTTT. Protein product: CARSLYRGLTDTQYF.

V usage is TRBV7-9 and J usage is TRBJ2-7; D uncertain. Germline CDR1 reads SEHNR; CDR2 reads FQNEAQ (reference sequence). The CDR3 has 14 amino acids. Trimming left V 1 base short and J 0 bases short, with 7 bases between. CDR3 in DNA: TGTGCCAGCAGCTTAGGAGGCCACTCCTACGAGCAGTACTTC. Its protein product is CASSLGGHSYEQYF.

This chain connects TRBV3-1 (or the pseudogene TRBV3-2) to TRBJ1-2; D gene uncertain. The CDR3 has 13 residues. V shed 0 bases and J shed 6 bases, with 8 bases lying between them. CDR1 is LGHDT, CDR2 YNNKEL, per germline (reference sequence). CDR3: CASSQDILDGYTF. The DNA for the CDR3 is TGTGCCAGCAGCCAAGATATCCTCGATGGCTACACCTTC.

This chain joins TRBV4-2 and TRBJ2-3; 11 positions agree with TRBD2. The CDR3 has 19 amino acids. Germline trimming cut 5 bases from V and 3 bases from J; bases unmatched to any gene: 16. Germline V gene sequence: CDR1 LGHNA, CDR2 YNFKEQ. CDR3 amino acids: CASSEVWGLAGGRTDTQYF. CDR3 DNA sequence: TGTGCCAGCAGCGAAGTGTGGGGGCTAGCGGGGGGAAGAACAGATACGCAGTATTTT.

J is TRBJ1-5 and V is TRBV9; a possible D gene is TRBD1 (5 bases). CDR3 length: 19 residues. V was trimmed by 0 bases and J by 1 base, leaving 20 bases between them. In germline, CDR1 is SGDLS, CDR2 YYNGEE. The CDR3 spells CASSVAKDTSAISNQPQHF. Written as DNA, the CDR3 is TGTGCCAGCAGCGTAGCTAAGGACACTTCGGCGATAAGCAATCAGCCCCAGCATTTT.

The chain carries TRBV5-5 and TRBJ2-3; possibly TRBD1 for D (5 bases). Germline CDR1 and CDR2: SGHKS and YYEKEE (reference sequence). Between the trimmed V and J ends, which lost 4 bases and 2 bases, there was a span of 11 bases. The CDR3 has 14 amino acids. The CDR3 is CASSLETVTDTQYF. Here the CDR3 DNA reads TGTGCCAGCAGCCTCGAGACAGTCACAGATACGCAGTATTTT.

This chain uses TRBV10-3 with TRBJ1-4; D not certain. The germline V gene encodes CDR1 ENHRY and CDR2 SYGVKD. Trimming shortened V by 4 bases and J by 2 bases, and 11 bases separated the two germline ends. The CDR3 totals 15 residues. CDR3 loop: CAISGGTRTNEKLFF. CDR3 nucleotides: TGTGCCATCAGTGGAGGTACGAGGACTAATGAAAAACTGTTTTTT.

This rearrangement joins TRBV14 to TRBJ2-1; 11 bases align to TRBD2. CDR1 and CDR2 (germline): SGHDN, FVKESK. V shed 6 bases, J shed 2 bases, and the junction held 6 bases outside the gene matches. The CDR3 is made up of 16 amino acids. The CDR3 reads CASSPLTSGAYNEQFF. Here the CDR3 DNA reads TGTGCCAGCAGTCCCCTGACTAGCGGGGCCTACAATGAGCAGTTCTTC.

The chain combines TRBV12-5 with TRBJ2-5; TRBD2 agrees at 9 bases. This CDR3 is 16 amino acids long. The ends lost 6 bases at V and 1 base at J; junction bases unmatched: 9. Germline V gives CDR1 LGHNT, CDR2 FRNRAP. CDR3 residues: CASGPVAGDLQETQYF. CDR3 DNA sequence: TGTGCTAGTGGCCCAGTAGCGGGGGACCTCCAAGAGACCCAGTACTTC. Drawing the rest from reference TRBV12-5 and TRBJ2-5, the complete variable domain is DARVTQTPRHKVTEMGQEVTMRCQPILGHNTVFWYRQTMMQGLELLAYFRNRAPLDDSGMPKDRFSAEMPDATLATLKIQPSEPRDSAVYFCASGPVAGDLQETQYFGPGTRLLVL.

The chain recombines TRBV19 with TRBJ1-5; perhaps TRBD1 as D (5 bases). The CDR3 covers 16 residues. Germline V lookup: CDR1 LNHDA, CDR2 SQIVND (reference sequence). V was trimmed by 4 bases and J by 6 bases, leaving 19 bases between them. This CDR3 reads CASSTGGGPFRQPQHF. CDR3 sequence (DNA): TGTGCCAGTAGTACGGGGGGAGGTCCTTTCCGTCAGCCCCAGCATTTT.

This CDR3 reads CASSRSGQGTTYEQYF. Written as DNA, the CDR3 is TGTGCCAGCTCACGCTCCGGACAGGGGACAACCTACGAGCAGTACTTC. V is TRBV18 and J is TRBJ2-7; 9 bases map to TRBD1. The CDR3 is 16 amino acids. Germline V gene lookup returns CDR1 KGHSH and CDR2 LQKENI. V lost 4 bases and J lost 2; bases outside the gene matches: 9.

The chain uses TRBV6-6 and TRBJ2-5; perhaps TRBD1 as D (5 bases). Trimming shortened V by 5 bases and J by 6 bases, and 19 bases separated the two germline ends. Germline V CDR1 and CDR2: MNHNY, SVGAGI (reference sequence). The CDR3 loop spans 15 amino acids. CDR3: CASSTVGQGEQTQYF. CDR3 DNA: TGTGCCAGCAGTACCGTCGGGCAGGGTGAACAGACCCAGTACTTC.

This rearrangement joins TRBV4-3 to TRBJ2-5; TRBD2 matches at 8 bases. The CDR3 runs to 15 residues. CDR1 and CDR2 (germline): LGHNA, YSLEER. V trimming: 0 bases; J trimming: 5 bases; junction bases outside the gene matches: 5. CDR3 residues: CASSQDREGAETQYF. DNA for the CDR3: TGCGCCAGCAGCCAAGATCGGGAGGGTGCGGAGACCCAGTACTTC.